The sequence of this T cell receptor (beta chain) was determined in a study of Ad26.COV2.S vaccination and SARS-CoV-2 variants. Regarding the study as a whole: Once vaccination had occurred, spike-specific CD8+ and CD4+ T cell responses reportedly showed substantial breadth.

Sample treatment: 15 to 20 received Ad26.COV2.S at low or high dose, single or two shots; about five received placebo; per-sample allocation not given. Samples were taken on day 63 after the first vaccine or placebo injection. Expressing Wuhan-strain SARS-CoV-2 spike, an Ad26 vector served as the vaccine. Germline values: CDR1 SGHNT, CDR2 YENEEA. With 4 bases removed from V and 5 bases from J, the gap between germline ends came to 6 bases. The CDR3 spans 13 residues. Only in-frame clones appear in the TCRdb table, and some are missing; sequencing was by immunoSEQ multiplex PCR. The data contain some 400,000 clones, approximately 90% of them singletons. Regarding this clone: The target antigen is unknown.

This receptor was obtained from a person aged 18-65 years who received the Ad26.COV2.S COVID-19 vaccine or a placebo. The chain has TRBV11-3 and TRBJ1-6; no firm D call. The source was peripheral blood, collected in a trial of Ad26.COV2.S vaccine versus placebo. CDR3 in amino acids: CASSWTNNSPLHF. The CDR3 coding sequence is TGTGCCAGCAGCTGGACTAATAATTCACCCCTCCACTTT.